This is a list of T cell receptor beta chains from one sample in a study of T-cell memory formation after mild COVID-19. TCRdb recomputed calls from the 5' RACE reads with MiXCR, one row per CDR3 protein. The table has under 250,000 distinct CDR3 sequences, roughly 15% seen once. The sequencing input was PBMCs or a T cell subset sorted from them (not recorded which). The source is an adult woman who had mild COVID-19 (a few samples of this study predate the infection). Cell type and time point are not known. Both conserved end residues are part of each CDR3. Each record gives: clone size, V gene, CDR3 length, J gene, D gene, CDR3 protein, CDR3 DNA. D genes are given only for firm matches. Clone size, where shown, is once, few, many, or a class for clones that have expanded.

few	TRBV12-3/TRBV12-4	15	TRBJ1-6	TRBD1	CASSLRTGTNSPLHF	TGTGCCAGCAGTTTACGGACAGGGACGAATTCACCCCTCCACTTT
few	TRBV7-6	15	TRBJ2-5	TRBD1	CASSRQGGIQETQYF	TGTGCCAGCAGCCGACAGGGGGGGATACAAGAGACCCAGTACTTC
many	TRBV5-6	13	TRBJ2-3	-	CASSFLFSDTQYF	TGTGCCAGCAGCTTCCTGTTCTCAGATACGCAGTATTTT
many	TRBV9	18	TRBJ2-3	TRBD2	CASSVGSGGIPSTDTQYF	TGTGCCAGCAGCGTAGGTAGCGGGGGGATCCCTAGCACAGATACGCAGTATTTT
many	TRBV4-2	16	TRBJ2-7	-	CASSQSGLSEVYEQYF	TGTGCCAGCAGCCAATCGGGCCTCAGCGAGGTCTACGAGCAGTACTTC
-	TRBV11-2	16	TRBJ2-2	-	CASSVFIGGATGELFF	TGTGCCAGCAGCGTTTTTATTGGGGGCGCGACCGGGGAGCTGTTTTTT
many	TRBV9	15	TRBJ2-3	TRBD2	CASSVSTGGRDTQYF	TGTGCCAGCAGCGTCTCGACGGGAGGACGAGATACGCAGTATTTT
-	TRBV12-3/TRBV12-4	15	TRBJ1-1	-	CASSRSRGWNTEAFF	TGTGCCAGCAGCCGTAGCCGGGGGTGGAACACTGAAGCTTTCTTT
-	TRBV10-3	13	TRBJ1-2	-	CAISADRSYGYTF	TGTGCCATCAGTGCGGACAGATCCTATGGCTACACCTTC
-	TRBV7-2	16	TRBJ2-2	-	CASSLGPTLQSGELFF	TGTGCCAGCAGCTTAGGTCCTACTTTACAGTCCGGGGAGCTGTTTTTT
-	TRBV30	13	TRBJ2-7	TRBD2	CAWSLAGGGEQYF	TGTGCCTGGAGTCTAGCGGGAGGCGGCGAGCAGTACTTC
-	TRBV11-3	15	TRBJ2-3	TRBD2	CASSPSGRGLDTQYF	TGTGCCAGCTCCCCTAGCGGGAGAGGATTAGATACGCAGTATTTT
-	TRBV5-4	14	TRBJ2-7	-	CASSLGRDSYEQYF	TGTGCCAGCAGCTTGGGGCGGGACTCCTACGAGCAGTACTTC
-	TRBV12-3/TRBV12-4	14	TRBJ2-7	TRBD2	CASSWRGGPYEQYF	TGTGCCAGCAGTTGGCGGGGGGGGCCCTACGAGCAGTACTTC